This entry lists 26 T cell receptor beta chains sequenced from one sample in a study of shared clonotypes between healthy human individuals (TCRdb year 2020). Receptor libraries were prepared by the immunoSEQ multiplex PCR assay. Imported from immuneACCESS, the table was reduced by TCRdb to in-frame sequences with V and J called. These copies leave out some clones; in studies compared against another copy, an unresolved V gene accounts for under half, and the cause of the remainder is not known. This sample gives 600,000 to 750,000 clones in total; around 70% of them show up just once. In total, the top ten clones hold 1.8% of the sample. Sample: memory CD4+ T cells sorted from blood. The meaning of the sample's cell subset or site label: CD45RA-negative fraction. These receptors all come from a woman aged 30 to 39 in good health.

The chain has TRBV7-6 and TRBJ2-1; D might be TRBD2 (5 bases). CDR3 length: 11 residues. Germline values: CDR1 SGHVS, CDR2 FNYEAQ. With 5 bases removed from V and 11 bases from J, the gap between germline ends came to 10 bases. CDR3 protein: CASSTREQQFF. For the CDR3, the DNA is TGTGCCAGCAGCACTAGAGAGCAGCAGTTCTTC.

The gene calls are TRBV28 and TRBJ1-4; D not resolved. V was pared by 3 bases and J by 8 bases, with 7 bases between. Germline V gene data show CDR1 as MDHEN and CDR2 as SYDVKM. The CDR3 extends over 12 amino acids. The CDR3 coding sequence is TGTGCCAGCAGTTTTCTTGGGGAAAAACTGTTTTTT. Amino acids: CASSFLGEKLFF.

The rearrangement joins TRBV6-5 to TRBJ2-7, with a weak D call TRBD2 (6 bases). The CDR3 is 14 residues long. The germline CDR1 and CDR2 sequences are MNHEY and SVGAGI. V lost 6 bases, J lost 4 bases, and 16 bases lay in between. CDR3 in DNA: TGTGCCAGCAGCCCGGTAGGGAGCGGGTACGAGCAGTACTTC. Its translation: CASSPVGSGYEQYF.

About this clone itself: Other DNA sequences in the same sample also yield this CDR3. The chain links TRBV2 to TRBJ1-5; 8 bases are a match to TRBD1. Germline V gene sequence: CDR1 SNHLY, CDR2 FYNNEI. This CDR3 has 13 residues. The junction had 0 bases not matched to a gene; V was cut back by 6 bases and J by 2 bases. CDR3 amino acids: CASRGQGNQPQHF. CDR3 DNA: TGTGCCAGCAGGGGACAGGGCAATCAGCCCCAGCATTTT.

The CDR3 coding sequence is TGTGCCAGCAGTTCTCCAGGGGGTCGTCAGCCCCAGCATTTT. It yields the protein CASSSPGGRQPQHF. The rearrangement joins TRBV28 to TRBJ1-5, with 7 bases fitting TRBD1. Germline V gives CDR1 MDHEN, CDR2 SYDVKM. Losses at the gene ends were 4 bases for V and 6 bases for J; bases not matched to a gene: 6. The CDR3 loop spans 14 amino acids.

At least ten counts were recorded for this clone. This chain uses TRBV28 with TRBJ1-2; no clear D gene. Germline V gives CDR1 MDHEN, CDR2 SYDVKM. The CDR3 runs to 14 residues. Trimming stripped 5 bases from V and 8 bases from J, with 18 bases between. CDR3 in amino acids: CASSQWTAGGGYTF. CDR3 DNA: TGTGCCAGCAGTCAATGGACGGCGGGAGGAGGCTACACCTTC.

The rearrangement uses TRBV6-6 and TRBJ2-7; D not resolved. CDR3 length: 11 residues. V dropped 6 bases and J dropped 5 bases, with 8 bases sitting between them. Germline V CDR1 and CDR2: MNHNY, SVGAGI (reference sequence). Here the CDR3 DNA reads TGTGCCAGCAGGTGGGGAAACGAGCAGTACTTC. Its translation: CASRWGNEQYF.

J is TRBJ2-2 and V is TRBV6-5; D is ambiguous. This CDR3 has 12 residues. V lost 5 bases and J lost 6, with 7 bases in between. The V gene's germline CDR1 is MNHEY and CDR2 SVGAGI. The CDR3, as DNA: TGTGCCAGCAGTCGATTAGCCGGGGAGCTGTTTTTT. Translation: CASSRLAGELFF.

The chain is built from TRBV5-6 and TRBJ2-7; 10 nucleotides agree with TRBD1. The germline V gene encodes CDR1 SGHDT and CDR2 YYEEEE. With 2 bases clipped from V and 3 bases from J, the junction kept 2 bases outside the gene matches. The CDR3 loop spans 14 amino acids. CDR3 in DNA: TGTGCCAGCAGCTTCGGACAGGGGGTCTACGAGCAGTACTTC. Protein product: CASSFGQGVYEQYF.

This clone was picked up one time. The V gene is TRBV5-1, the J gene TRBJ1-4; TRBD1 matches at 8 bases. Trimming cost V 4 bases and J 10 bases; bases outside gene matches: 15. This CDR3 is 16 amino acids long. Germline loops: CDR1 SGHRS, CDR2 YFSETQ. The CDR3 reads CASSHPPGQGVAKLFF. The DNA of the CDR3 is TGCGCCAGCAGCCACCCCCCTGGACAGGGAGTCGCAAAACTGTTTTTT.

This clone was counted ten times or more. The sample has other DNA sequences that encode this CDR3 too. J is TRBJ2-7 and V is TRBV27; TRBD1 is a possible D gene (6 bases). Germline V gene sequence: CDR1 MNHEY, CDR2 SMNVEV (reference sequence). This CDR3 has 13 amino acids. Trimming took 6 bases from V and 5 from J, leaving 14 bases between them. The CDR3 nucleotides read TGTGCCAGCAGCTCGAACAGGGTCCACGAGCAGTACTTC. This translates into CASSSNRVHEQYF.

The CDR3 is CASSLDRGFGYTF. The CDR3 DNA is TGTGCCAGCAGTTTGGACAGGGGCTTCGGCTACACCTTC. J is TRBJ1-2 and V is TRBV28; 9 bases match TRBD1. In germline, CDR1 is MDHEN, CDR2 SYDVKM. CDR3 size: 13 residues. Trimming removed 3 bases from V and 8 bases from J; junction bases left unmatched: 4.

The chain has TRBV19 and TRBJ1-1, with D tentatively TRBD1 (6 bases). Per the germline V gene, CDR1 is LNHDA and CDR2 is SQIVND (reference sequence). The CDR3 is made up of 14 amino acids. V was cut by 5 bases and J by 3 bases, with 13 bases left in between. The CDR3 loop reads CASSRRDTYTEAFF. CDR3 sequence (DNA): TGTGCCAGTAGTCGCCGGGACACCTACACTGAAGCTTTCTTT.

The sample holds many counts of this clone. The CDR3 loop is CASMTVGGNTIYF. The CDR3 region has the DNA TGTGCCAGTATGACAGTGGGAGGAAACACCATATATTTT. This chain connects TRBV19 to TRBJ1-3, with D maybe TRBD1 (5 bases). V lost 7 bases, J lost 4 bases, and 11 bases lay in between. CDR3 length: 13 residues. Germline CDR1 and CDR2: LNHDA and SQIVND (reference sequence). The entire variable domain, with the rest obtained from reference TRBV19 and TRBJ1-3, is as follows: DGGITQSPKYLFRKEGQNVTLSCEQNLNHDAMYWYRQDPGQGLRLIYYSQIVNDFQKGDIAEGYSVSREKKESFPLTVTSAQKNPTAFYLCASMTVGGNTIYFGEGSWLTVV.

Regarding this clone: A far larger clone is one base from this, pointing to a likely read error. Distinct nucleotide sequences in the sample also encode this CDR3. The chain is built from TRBV30 and TRBJ1-1; D remains unclear. The V gene lost 1 base and the J gene lost 1 base, with 7 bases spanning the gap. The CDR3 extends over 13 amino acids. The germline CDR1 and CDR2 sequences are GTSNPN and SVGIG (reference sequence). CDR3 sequence reads: CAWSGTANTEAFF. DNA of the CDR3: TGTGCCTGGAGTGGAACAGCGAACACTGAAGCTTTCTTT.

On this clone: The sample holds other DNA sequences that translate to the same CDR3. The rearrangement joins TRBV19 to TRBJ1-5; a weak D match, TRBD1 (6 bases). CDR3 length: 15 residues. Germline V CDR1 and CDR2: LNHDA, SQIVND (reference sequence). V lost 1 base and J lost 0, with 7 bases in between. The CDR3 here is CASSIGQVSNQPQHF. CDR3 coding DNA: TGTGCCAGTAGTATAGGACAGGTTAGCAATCAGCCCCAGCATTTT.

V gene TRBV2 combines with J gene TRBJ2-1; maybe TRBD1 (5 bases). From germline, CDR1 is SNHLY and CDR2 FYNNEI. This CDR3 region has 12 residues. The V end was cut by 10 bases, the J end by 8 bases, with 15 bases between. The CDR3 DNA follows: TGTGCCACCAAGACAGATTCGGATGAGCAGTTCTTC. It specifies CATKTDSDEQFF.

The chain recombines TRBV2 with TRBJ2-2, with TRBD2 identical over 9 bases. This CDR3 has 17 amino acids. Germline CDR1 reads SNHLY; CDR2 reads FYNNEI. Unmatched junction bases numbered 9, after V lost 3 bases and J lost 4 bases. CDR3 sequence: CASSERTAGGPTGELFF. As DNA, the CDR3 is TGTGCCAGCAGTGAGAGAACAGCGGGAGGTCCCACCGGGGAGCTGTTTTTT.

The chain joins TRBV28 to TRBJ2-7; TRBD2 matches at 8 bases. Germline CDR1 and CDR2: MDHEN and SYDVKM. The trim removed 7 bases at V and 2 bases at J, leaving 16 bases unmatched. The CDR3 spans 17 residues. The CDR3 coding sequence is TGTGCCAGCAATTCGCGGGGTAGCGGGATTACCCCCTACGAGCAGTACTTC. This translates into CASNSRGSGITPYEQYF.

The rearrangement joins TRBV19 to TRBJ2-7; possibly TRBD1 for D (5 bases). Germline CDR1 reads LNHDA; CDR2 reads SQIVND (reference sequence). The CDR3 extends over 15 amino acids. V was shortened by 1 base and J by 4 bases, with 14 bases between the two germline ends. The CDR3, as DNA: TGTGCCAGTAGTATAGCGGAAGGGGCTTGGTACGAGCAGTACTTC. This codes for CASSIAEGAWYEQYF.

This clone occurred a few times. This sequence joins TRBV6-1 and TRBJ2-7; no definite D call. The CDR3 runs 14 residues. The germline V gene has CDR1 MNHNS and CDR2 SASEGT. Trimming pared 1 base from V and 2 bases from J, leaving 9 bases between. The CDR3 loop reads CASSEVGIAYEQYF. CDR3 sequence (DNA): TGTGCCAGCAGTGAAGTAGGTATCGCCTACGAGCAGTACTTC.

This clone was observed a handful of times. This chain uses TRBV29-1 with TRBJ1-2; D not certain. V was trimmed by 4 bases and J by 6 bases, leaving 9 bases between them. Germline CDR1 and CDR2: SQVTM and ANQGSEA. The CDR3 runs 11 residues. The CDR3 sequence: CSVGKGNGYTF. The CDR3 bases are TGCAGCGTTGGTAAGGGAAATGGCTACACCTTC.

This clone was counted at least ten times. The chain carries TRBV5-1 and TRBJ1-4, with 10 nucleotides matching TRBD1. Trimming cost V 6 bases and J 12 bases; bases outside gene matches: 11. Germline-derived CDR1 and CDR2 are SGHRS and YFSETQ. The length of the CDR3 is 14 residues. The CDR3 DNA follows: TGCGCCAGCACCGGGGGGACAGGGGCTCCGGAACTGTTTTTT. The encoded protein is CASTGGTGAPELFF.

This clone was observed a handful of times. This CDR3 is also generated by other DNA sequences in the sample. The rearrangement joins TRBV14 to TRBJ1-1; D unresolved. Germline CDR1 is SGHDN and CDR2 is FVKESK. The CDR3 has 13 residues. Trimming removed 0 bases at V and 1 base at J, with 3 bases between. The CDR3 nucleotides read TGTGCCAGCAGCCAAGATACGAACACTGAAGCTTTCTTT. Its translation: CASSQDTNTEAFF.

The chain joins TRBV6-6 to TRBJ2-1; 14 nucleotides align to TRBD2. Per the germline V gene, CDR1 is MNHNY and CDR2 is SVGAGI (reference sequence). The CDR3 covers 15 residues. J gave up 6 bases and V 4 bases, and 2 bases lay outside the gene matches. CDR3 DNA sequence: TGTGCCAGCAGTTTGGGACTAGCGGGAGTCAATGAGCAGTTCTTC. The encoded protein is CASSLGLAGVNEQFF.

About this clone itself: This sequence may be a read error, since a much larger clone differs from it by one base. V usage is TRBV5-1 and J usage is TRBJ2-7, with TRBD2 as a possible D gene (6 bases). The J call may be in error: the DNA end matches TRBJ2-1 better. This CDR3 is built from 15 residues. Germline V gives CDR1 SGHRS, CDR2 YFSETQ. The CDR3 is CASSLASEGYNEQFF. DNA of the CDR3: TGCGCCAGCAGCTTGGCTAGCGAGGGATACAATGAGCAGTTCTTC.